Sequencing of this TCR beta chain was carried out in a study of patients and donors after allogeneic stem cell transplantation. This clonotype was picked up a small number of times. TCRdb processed the RT-PCR reads anew with MiXCR; each CDR3 protein has one entry. Here the sample spans more than 850,000 distinct CDR3 sequences, roughly 18% being singletons. Trimming shortened V by 8 bases and J by 4 bases, and 14 bases separated the two germline ends. The CDR3 contains 13 residues. The sequence was obtained from a human donor who was either an allogeneic HSCT recipient or a stem cell or donor lymphocyte infusion donor (not recorded which). It is not recorded whose cells these are; they may come from a transplant donor. V usage is TRBV12-3 or TRBV12-4 and J usage is TRBJ1-2; no reliable D call. The sample consisted of blood, either unsorted or a sorted T cell fraction (not recorded which). The CDR3 DNA follows: TGTGCCAGCTGCCTAGAGGCAGCCTATGGCTACACCTTC. Amino acids: CASCLEAAYGYTF.